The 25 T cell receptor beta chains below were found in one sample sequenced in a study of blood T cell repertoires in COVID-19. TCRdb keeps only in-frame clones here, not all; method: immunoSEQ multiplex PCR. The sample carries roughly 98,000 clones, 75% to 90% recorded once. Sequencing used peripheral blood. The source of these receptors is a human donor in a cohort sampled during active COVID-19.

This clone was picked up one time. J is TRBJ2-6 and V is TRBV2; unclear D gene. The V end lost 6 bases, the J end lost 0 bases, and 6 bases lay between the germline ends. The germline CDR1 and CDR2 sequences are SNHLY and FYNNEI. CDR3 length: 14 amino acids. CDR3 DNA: TGTGCCAGCAGCGAGTTCTCTGGGGCCAACGTCCTGACTTTC. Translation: CASSEFSGANVLTF. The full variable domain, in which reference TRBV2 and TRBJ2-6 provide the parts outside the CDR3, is EPEVTQTPSHQVTQMGQEVILRCVPISNHLYFYWYRQILGQKVEFLVSFYNNEISEKSEIFDDQFSVERPDGSNFTLKIRSTKLEDSAMYFCASSEFSGANVLTFGAGSRLTVL.

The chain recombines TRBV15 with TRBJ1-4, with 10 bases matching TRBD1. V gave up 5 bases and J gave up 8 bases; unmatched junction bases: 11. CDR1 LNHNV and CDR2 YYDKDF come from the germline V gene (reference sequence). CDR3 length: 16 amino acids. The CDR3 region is CATSPRDRGGYEKLFF. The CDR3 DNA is TGTGCCACCAGCCCTCGGGACAGGGGAGGCTACGAAAAACTGTTTTTT.

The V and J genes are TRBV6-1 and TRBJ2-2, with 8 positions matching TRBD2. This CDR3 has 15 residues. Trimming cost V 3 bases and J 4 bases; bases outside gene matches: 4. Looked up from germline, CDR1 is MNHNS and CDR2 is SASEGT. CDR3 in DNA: TGTGCCAGCAGTGATGGGGCGGGGGGCACCGGGGAGCTGTTTTTT. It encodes CASSDGAGGTGELFF.

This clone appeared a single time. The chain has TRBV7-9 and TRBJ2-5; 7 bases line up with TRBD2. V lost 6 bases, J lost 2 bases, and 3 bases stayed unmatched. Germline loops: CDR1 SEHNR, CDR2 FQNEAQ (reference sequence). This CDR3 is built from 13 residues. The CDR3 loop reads CASRAGFQETQYF. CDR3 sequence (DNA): TGTGCCAGCAGAGCGGGGTTTCAAGAGACCCAGTACTTC.

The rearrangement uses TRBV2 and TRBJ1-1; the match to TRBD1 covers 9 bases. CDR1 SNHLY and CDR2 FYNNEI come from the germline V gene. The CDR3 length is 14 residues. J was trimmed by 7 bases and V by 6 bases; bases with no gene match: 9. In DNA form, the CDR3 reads TGTGCCAGCAGCCCCGGACAGGGGTTAGGTGAAGCTTTCTTT. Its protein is CASSPGQGLGEAFF.

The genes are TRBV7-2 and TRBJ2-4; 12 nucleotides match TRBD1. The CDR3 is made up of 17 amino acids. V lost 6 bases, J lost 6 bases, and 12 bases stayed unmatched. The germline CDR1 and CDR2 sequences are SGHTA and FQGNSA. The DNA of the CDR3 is TGTGCCAGCAGTCGTATGGGACAGGGGGCAATTGTAAACATTCAGTACTTC. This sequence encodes CASSRMGQGAIVNIQYF. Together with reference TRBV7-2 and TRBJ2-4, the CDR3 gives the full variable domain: GAGVSQSPSNKVTEKGKDVELRCDPISGHTALYWYRQSLGQGLEFLIYFQGNSAPDKSGLPSDRFSAERTGGSVSTLTIQRTQQEDSAVYLCASSRMGQGAIVNIQYFGAGTRLSVL.

The CDR3: CASRADALLGPQHF. As DNA, the CDR3 is TGTGCCAGCAGGGCAGACGCTTTACTAGGGCCCCAGCATTTT. The rearrangement uses TRBV2 and TRBJ1-5; no clear D gene. The CDR3 is 14 amino acids. V was trimmed by 6 bases and J by 9 bases, leaving 18 bases between them. Germline loops: CDR1 SNHLY, CDR2 FYNNEI.

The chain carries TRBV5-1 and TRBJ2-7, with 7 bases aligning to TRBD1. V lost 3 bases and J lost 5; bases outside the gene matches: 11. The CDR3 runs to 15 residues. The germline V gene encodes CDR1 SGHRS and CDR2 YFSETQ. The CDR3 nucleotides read TGCGCCAGCAGCTACGGATCGGACAGGATCCACGAGCAGTACTTC. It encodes CASSYGSDRIHEQYF.

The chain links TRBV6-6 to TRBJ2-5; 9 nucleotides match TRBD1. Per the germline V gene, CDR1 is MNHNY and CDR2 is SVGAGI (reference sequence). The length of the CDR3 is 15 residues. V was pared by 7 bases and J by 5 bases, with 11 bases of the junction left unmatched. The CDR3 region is CASNDPGQGSETQYF. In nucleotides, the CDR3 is TGTGCCAGCAATGACCCGGGACAGGGCTCGGAGACCCAGTACTTC.

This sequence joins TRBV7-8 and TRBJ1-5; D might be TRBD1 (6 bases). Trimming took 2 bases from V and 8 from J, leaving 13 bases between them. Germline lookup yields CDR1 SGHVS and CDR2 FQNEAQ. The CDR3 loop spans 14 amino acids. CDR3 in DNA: TGTGCCAGCAGCTTAATCAGGGGAAGAAAGCCCCAGCATTTT. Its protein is CASSLIRGRKPQHF.

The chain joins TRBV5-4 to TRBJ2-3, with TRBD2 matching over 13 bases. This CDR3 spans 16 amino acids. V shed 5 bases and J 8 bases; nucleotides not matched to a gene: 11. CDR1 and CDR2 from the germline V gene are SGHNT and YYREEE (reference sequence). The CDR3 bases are TGTGCCAGCAGAGGACCCGGACTAGCGGGAGTACCTACGCAGTATTTT. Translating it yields CASRGPGLAGVPTQYF.

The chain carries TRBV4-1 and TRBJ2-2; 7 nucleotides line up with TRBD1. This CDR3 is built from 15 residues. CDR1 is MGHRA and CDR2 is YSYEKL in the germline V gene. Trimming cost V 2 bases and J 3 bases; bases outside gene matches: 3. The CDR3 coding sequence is TGCGCCAGCAGCCAACCTGGGACAGACACCGGGGAGCTGTTTTTT. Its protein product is CASSQPGTDTGELFF.

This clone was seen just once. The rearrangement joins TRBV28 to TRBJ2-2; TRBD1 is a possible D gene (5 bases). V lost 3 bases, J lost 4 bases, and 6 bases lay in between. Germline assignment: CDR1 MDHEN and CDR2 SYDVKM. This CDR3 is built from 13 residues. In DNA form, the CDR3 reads TGTGCCAGCAGTTTTCAGGGCACCGGGGAGCTGTTTTTT. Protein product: CASSFQGTGELFF.

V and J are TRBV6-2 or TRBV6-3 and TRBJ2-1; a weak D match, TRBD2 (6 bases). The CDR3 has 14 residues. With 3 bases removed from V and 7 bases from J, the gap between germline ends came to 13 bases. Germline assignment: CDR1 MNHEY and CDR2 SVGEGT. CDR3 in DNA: TGTGCCAGCAGTTATACACTAGCCAGGAATGAGCAGTTCTTC. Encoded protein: CASSYTLARNEQFF.

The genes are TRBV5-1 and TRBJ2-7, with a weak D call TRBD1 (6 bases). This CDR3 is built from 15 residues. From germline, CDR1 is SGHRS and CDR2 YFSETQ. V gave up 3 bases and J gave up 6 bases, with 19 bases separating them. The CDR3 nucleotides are TGCGCCAGCAGCTCCCTCCCAGGACAGTCCAGCGAGCAGTACTTC. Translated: CASSSLPGQSSEQYF.

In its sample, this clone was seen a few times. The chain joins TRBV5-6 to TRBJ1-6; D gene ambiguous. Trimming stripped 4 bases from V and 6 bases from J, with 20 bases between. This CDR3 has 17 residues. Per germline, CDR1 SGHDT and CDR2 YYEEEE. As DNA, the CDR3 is TGTGCCAGCAGCCCTCTAAAGGGAGGGAAGGGTAATTCACCCCTCCACTTT. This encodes CASSPLKGGKGNSPLHF. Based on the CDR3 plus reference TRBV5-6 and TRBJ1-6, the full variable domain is DAGVTQSPTHLIKTRGQQVTLRCSPKSGHDTVSWYQQALGQGPQFIFQYYEEEERQRGNFPDRFSGHQFPNYSSELNVNALLLGDSALYLCASSPLKGGKGNSPLHFGNGTRLTVT.

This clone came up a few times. DNA of the CDR3: TGCGCCAGCAGCCAAATCCCGACAGTAGGGACTGAAGCTTTCTTT. This codes for CASSQIPTVGTEAFF. The chain has TRBV4-3 and TRBJ1-1; D might be TRBD1 (5 bases). The germline CDR1 and CDR2 sequences are LGHNA and YSLEER. This CDR3 comprises 15 residues. With 2 bases removed from V and 5 bases from J, the gap between germline ends came to 15 bases.

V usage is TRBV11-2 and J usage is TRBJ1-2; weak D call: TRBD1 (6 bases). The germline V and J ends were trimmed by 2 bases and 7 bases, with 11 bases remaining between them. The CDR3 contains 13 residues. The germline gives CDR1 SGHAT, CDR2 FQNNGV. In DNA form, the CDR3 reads TGTGCCAGCAGCTTAAACCAGGGGCCTGGCTACACCTTC. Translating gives CASSLNQGPGYTF.

Here the CDR3 reads CASSGGGTGLGELFF. As DNA, the CDR3 is TGTGCCAGCAGCGGAGGCGGGACAGGCCTCGGGGAGCTGTTTTTT. The V gene is TRBV7-3, the J gene TRBJ2-2; TRBD1 matches at 8 bases. The junction had 9 bases not matched to a gene; V was cut back by 5 bases and J by 7 bases. CDR1 and CDR2 from the germline V gene are SGHTA and FQGTGA. The length of the CDR3 is 15 residues.

The CDR3 DNA sequence: TGTGCCAGCTCTGCCGGGACAGGGGTTATTCATGAGCAGTTCTTC. Translating gives CASSAGTGVIHEQFF. This chain uses TRBV18 with TRBJ2-1; 10 positions match TRBD1. CDR1 and CDR2 from the germline V gene are KGHSH and LQKENI. V was pared by 6 bases and J by 8 bases, with 10 bases of the junction left unmatched. The CDR3 has 15 residues.

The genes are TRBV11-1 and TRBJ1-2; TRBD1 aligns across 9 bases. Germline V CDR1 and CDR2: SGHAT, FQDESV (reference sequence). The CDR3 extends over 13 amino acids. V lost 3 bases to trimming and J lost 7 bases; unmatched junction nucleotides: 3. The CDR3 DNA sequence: TGTGCCAGCAGCTTTGAACAGGGGGCTGGCTACACCTTC. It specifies CASSFEQGAGYTF.

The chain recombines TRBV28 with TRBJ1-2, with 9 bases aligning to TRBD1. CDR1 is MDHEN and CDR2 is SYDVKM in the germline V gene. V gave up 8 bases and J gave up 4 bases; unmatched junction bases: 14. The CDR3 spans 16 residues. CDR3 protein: CASGGFTWTGVYGYTF. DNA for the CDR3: TGTGCCAGCGGTGGGTTTACGTGGACAGGGGTCTATGGCTACACCTTC.

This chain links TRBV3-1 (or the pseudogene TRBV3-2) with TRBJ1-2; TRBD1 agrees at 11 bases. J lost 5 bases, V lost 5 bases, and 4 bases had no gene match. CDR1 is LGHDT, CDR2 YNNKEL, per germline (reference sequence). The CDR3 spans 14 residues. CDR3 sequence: CASSFGTGGYGYTF. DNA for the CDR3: TGTGCCAGCAGCTTCGGGACAGGGGGTTATGGCTACACCTTC.

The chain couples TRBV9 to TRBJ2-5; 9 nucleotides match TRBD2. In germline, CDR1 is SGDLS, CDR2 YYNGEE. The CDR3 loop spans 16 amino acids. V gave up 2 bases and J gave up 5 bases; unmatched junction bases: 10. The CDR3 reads CASSVDRRGGRETQYF. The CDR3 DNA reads TGTGCCAGCAGCGTTGACCGGCGGGGGGGCCGCGAGACCCAGTACTTC.

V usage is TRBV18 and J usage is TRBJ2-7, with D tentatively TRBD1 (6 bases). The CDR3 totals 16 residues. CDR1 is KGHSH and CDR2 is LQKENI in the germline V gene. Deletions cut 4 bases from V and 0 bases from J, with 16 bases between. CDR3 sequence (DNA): TGTGCCAGCTCACTAGGAACAGGGTCCCTCTCCTACGAGCAGTACTTC. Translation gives CASSLGTGSLSYEQYF. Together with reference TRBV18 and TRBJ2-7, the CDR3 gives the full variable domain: NAGVMQNPRHLVRRRGQEARLRCSPMKGHSHVYWYRQLPEEGLKFMVYLQKENIIDESGMPKERFSAEFPKEGPSILRIQQVVRGDSAAYFCASSLGTGSLSYEQYFGPGTRLTVT.